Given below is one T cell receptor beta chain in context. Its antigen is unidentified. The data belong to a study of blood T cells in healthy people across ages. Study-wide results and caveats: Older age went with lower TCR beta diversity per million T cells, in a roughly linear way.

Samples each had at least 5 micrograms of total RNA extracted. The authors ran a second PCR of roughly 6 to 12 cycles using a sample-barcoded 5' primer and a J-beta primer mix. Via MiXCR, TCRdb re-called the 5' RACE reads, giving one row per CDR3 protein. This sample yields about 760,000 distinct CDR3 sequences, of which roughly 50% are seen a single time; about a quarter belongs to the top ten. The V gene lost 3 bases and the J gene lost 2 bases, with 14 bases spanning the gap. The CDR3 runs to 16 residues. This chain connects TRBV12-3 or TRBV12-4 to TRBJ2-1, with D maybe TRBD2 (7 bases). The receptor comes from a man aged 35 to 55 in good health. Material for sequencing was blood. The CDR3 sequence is CASSFPRGGPYNEQFF. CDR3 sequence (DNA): TGTGCCAGCAGTTTCCCTAGGGGGGGCCCCTACAATGAGCAGTTCTTC.